This T cell receptor beta chain was sequenced in a study of cytomegalovirus exposure and HLA in healthy donors. General study points: Presence/absence analyses supposed approximately even sequencing depth among donors. Researchers had no immune exposure information except CMV serostatus available. In a later analysis, a missense DCLRE1C variant was linked to TCR beta V- and J-gene trimming.

Germline V gene data show CDR1 as SGHNT and CDR2 as YYREEE (reference sequence). This CDR3 is 17 amino acids long. V was pared by 0 bases and J by 7 bases, with 13 bases of the junction left unmatched. About this clone itself: The antigen remains unidentified.

Primers: 60 Vbeta forward and 13 Jbeta reverse. Method: immunoSEQ multiplex PCR; TCRdb's copy keeps in-frame clones and lacks some. The sample yields around 150,000 clones, approximately 76% seen once. The sample comprised PBMCs. The genes are TRBV5-4 and TRBJ2-3; 8 bases align to TRBD1. This TCR was sampled from a man between 60 and 75 years old in good health and CMV-seronegative. The CDR3 nucleotides are TGTGCCAGCAGCTTGGGGGGGACAGGTGATGGGAGGTATACGCAGTATTTT. Residues: CASSLGGTGDGRYTQYF.